The clone carrying this TCR beta chain turned up a few times. This entry is derived from a study of PD-L1 blockade in urothelial cancer. About the research overall: The authors examined blood 3 weeks (second dose) and 6 weeks after treatment start.

Metastatic or locally advanced urothelial carcinoma was present in the patients. Each patient supplied 1 to 8 pretreatment and on-treatment samples. Synthetic TCR analog templates were spiked into each PCR. The table came from immunoSEQ multiplex PCR; TCRdb's copy has only in-frame clones and leaves some out. The table has 20,000 to 25,000 clones, 90% seen once. V lost 5 bases and J 3 bases, leaving 16 bases between the germline ends. This CDR3 comprises 15 residues. Germline CDR1 MNHEY, CDR2 SVGAGI. This clonotype originated in an older woman with urothelial cancer. The sequencing here drew on PBMCs, taken around atezolizumab (anti-PD-L1) treatment. This chain uses TRBV6-5 with TRBJ1-2; perhaps TRBD1 as D (5 bases). The CDR3 DNA follows: TGTGCCAGCAGTCCTATTATGGGGGGAGACTATGGCTACACCTTC. Translating gives CASSPIMGGDYGYTF.